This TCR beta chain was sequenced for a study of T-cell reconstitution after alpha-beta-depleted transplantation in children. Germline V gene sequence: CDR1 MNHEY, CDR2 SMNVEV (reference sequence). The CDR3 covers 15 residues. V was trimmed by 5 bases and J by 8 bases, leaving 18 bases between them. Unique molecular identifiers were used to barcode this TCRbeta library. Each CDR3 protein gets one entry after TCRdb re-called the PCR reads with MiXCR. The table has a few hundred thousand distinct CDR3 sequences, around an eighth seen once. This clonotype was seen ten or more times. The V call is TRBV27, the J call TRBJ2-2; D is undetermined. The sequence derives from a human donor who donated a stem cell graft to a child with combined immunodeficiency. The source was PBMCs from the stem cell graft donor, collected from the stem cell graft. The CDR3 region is CASSRAGPGVGELFF. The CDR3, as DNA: TGTGCCAGCAGTAGGGCCGGCCCTGGGGTGGGGGAGCTGTTTTTT.